This TCR beta chain was sequenced in a study of T cell repertoires in aging, cancer and after chemotherapy. General study results and limits: In each cancer cohort, median generation probability increased across chemotherapy, suggesting thymic output rebounded. Healthy donors lost TCR diversity with age mainly through richness, cancer patients through richness and evenness. These repertoire data do not allow conclusions about immunological memory after chemotherapy.

Trimming left V 5 bases short and J 0 bases short, with 13 bases between. The CDR3 totals 14 residues. Germline lookup yields CDR1 GTSNPN and CDR2 SVGIG (reference sequence). Amplification of TCR beta used genomic DNA extracted from peripheral blood. Comments on this clonotype: Its matching antigen is unknown.

A mixed TRB-A/B primer pool amplified rearranged TRB by multiplex touch-down PCR. TCRdb passed the multiplex PCR reads through MiXCR, listing each CDR3 protein once. Altogether several thousand distinct CDR3 sequences are present, approximately 35% being singletons, with the ten largest covering about 12%. Sample: blood. The receptor was derived from a human donor in good health. The donor label of this sample is uncertain. The J gene is TRBJ1-1, the V gene TRBV30; D possibly corresponds to TRBD1 (6 bases). CDR3 sequence reads: CAWGRQDLNTEAFF. The CDR3 DNA reads TGTGCCTGGGGACGACAGGACCTGAACACTGAAGCTTTCTTT.